Listed here is a single T cell receptor beta chain. Which antigen it targets is not known. The input lacks base qualities; no much larger clone sits a single base away. Trimming accounts for 0 bases at V and 4 bases at J, while the number of junction bases matched to no gene is 7. The cysteine opens and the phenylalanine closes a CDR3 of 18 amino acids. The CDR3 DNA has 54 bases and is translated from base 1. Per the germline V gene, SGHRS is the CDR1 and YFSETQ is the CDR2. The cohort was made up of 500 to 850 healthy bone marrow donors. At the time of sampling, every cohort member was nominally healthy, though immune exposures that went unrecorded were likely present. The donor tested CMV seropositive, placing the donor among the 290 or so seropositive members of the cohort. A peripheral blood sample was provided by each donor, and peripheral blood mononuclear cells were used for TCR beta sequencing. Genomic DNA extraction from the blood cell samples was performed with the Qiagen DNeasy Blood Extraction Kit.

Library creation used the immunoSEQ multiplex PCR assay. For the multiplex PCR, a mixture combining 60 forward primers for TCR Vbeta segments and 13 reverse primers for TCR Jbeta segments was used. A multiplex PCR assay on genomic DNA amplified the CDR3 region of rearranged TCR beta genes. Amplified TCR beta libraries were sequenced as 87-base-pair reads on the Illumina HiSeq System. As for the original processing: A later analysis tallied roughly 80 million unique TCR beta chains across the 666 repertoires, and some 10 million of those chains were shared by two or more donors. A nearest-neighbor algorithm error-corrected the raw reads and collapsed the reads into unique sequences, merging closely related sequences to remove PCR and sequencing errors. To assign V, D and J gene segments, CDR3 sequences were aligned to IMGT reference sequences. Each retained sequence needed at least a six-nucleotide match to both a V gene segment and a J gene segment. A rearrangement counted as productive if the CDR3 had no stop codons and remained in frame with V and J, and every other rearrangement counted as non-productive. Following IMGT convention, CDR3 was defined as the stretch from the second conserved V-encoded cysteine to the conserved J-encoded phenylalanine. In an earlier analysis of around 640 of the donors, sequences lacking an unambiguous match to a single V gene segment were excluded. In an earlier analysis of roughly 500 of the donors, V segments were called functional above 56.7% productive rearrangements and were called segregating when the between-donor standard deviation exceeded 5%. To diagnose cytomegalovirus status from the catalog of TCR beta chain sequences, a statistical classification framework was built. V and J gene assignment, in a later analysis, came from comparing TCR nucleotide sequences with IMGT/GENE-DB human TR gene sequences. In a later analysis, CDR3 sequences and most-parsimonious VDJ recombination scenarios were assigned using the TCRdist pipeline. In a later analysis, each TCR beta chain was defined by its CDR3 amino acid sequence together with its V-gene family, and reads without a unique V-gene family were excluded. A later analysis removed 592 highly shared, low-generation-probability nucleotide sequences to deal with suspected cross-contamination and a sequencing artifact. In a later analysis, a clonal expansion index was calculated for each public chain from normalized within-repertoire ranks of inferred template counts. A later analysis computed generation probabilities with a VDJ recombination model fitted to out-of-frame rearrangements, and checked the results against IGoR. A later analysis scored TCR-TCR, TCR-HLA and TCR-CMV co-occurrence with hypergeometric tests, applying a repertoire-size bias correction to TCR pairs. In a later analysis, false discovery rates were estimated by permuting HLA or CMV assignments 20 times. In a later analysis, co-occurring TCRs were grouped using DBSCAN, and TCRdist sequence similarity was added for clustering within HLA-allele-positive subsets. Repertoires with fewer than 30,000 or more than 120,000 public chains, plus five repertoires with anomalous nucleotide sharing, were excluded from co-occurrence clustering. The table was pulled from immuneACCESS by TCRdb, which kept in-frame rearrangements only. Such tables lose some clones; where checked, under half of the loss comes from unresolved V genes, and the rest has no known cause. Clone size and the V and J calls come from that table; the DNA yielded D and trimming. The sample table lists around 200,000 clones, about four fifths of them with a count of one. The ten largest clones capture around 6% of the sample.

This sample is part of a study of cytomegalovirus exposure and HLA in healthy donors (dated by TCRdb to about 2017). For the wider study: According to an earlier analysis of 587 of the donors, some 180 million T cells yielded 100 million or so unique TCR beta sequences and 276 Gb of sequence data. Donor age, sex, ethnicity and CMV serostatus were collected together with the repertoire data. An early release that covered around 590 HLA-typed donors contained around 300 gigabases of sequencing data and approximately 85 million unique TCR sequences. Typing coverage differed by locus: A, B, C, DRB1 and DQB1 were typed in roughly 620-630 donors, DQA1 in about 550, DPA1 in around 600, and DPB1 in just under 480. Because of strong linkage in the cohort, roughly five DR-DQ haplotypes were treated as single units for association and clustering. Of the roughly 390 genotyped donors, 75% to 85% were placed in the genetic ancestry cluster associated with self-reported Caucasian donors. To predict cytomegalovirus infection status, the study combined high-throughput TCR immunosequencing, statistical association of individual TCRs with disease status, and machine learning. Using immunosequencing, the study profiled T cell repertoires from some 670 subjects and related those repertoires to cytomegalovirus serostatus. Both class I and class II loci were covered by HLA typing, at four-digit resolution. To decide whether each TCR beta V gene segment behaved as functional or pseudogenic, an earlier analysis of fewer than 750 of the donors relied on high-throughput TCR beta sequencing. Every discovery cohort repertoire had been produced on one sequencing platform. Among some 410 genotyped donors of the cohort, an average of approximately 230,000 unique TCR beta nucleotide sequences were sequenced per donor, roughly 18% of them non-productive. A later genetic analysis took genome-wide SNP genotypes for about three fifths of the 666 donors and used that subset as a discovery cohort. In addition to the first cohort of 666 subjects, a separate validation cohort of approximately 130 different subjects was used. In the later analysis, no new phenotypic data were used to find candidate immune exposures; instead, reliance was placed on TCR beta sequences and their occurrence across donors. In a later analysis, previously published TCR beta repertoires from hundreds of donors were re-analyzed and high-resolution HLA genotyping was added so that TCR occurrence patterns could be studied. The study aimed to test whether cataloging public T cell receptors could reveal signatures of past pathogen exposure. The full study reports these points: Most TCR sequences were observed very rarely across donors, whereas some public TCRs were present in many individuals. In an earlier analysis of some 640 of the donors, most TCR beta V segments were observed in productive rearrangements about 90% or about 30% of the time, broadly matching IMGT annotations. Seventeen rarely observed V segments, including chromosome 9 orphons, were excluded from the earlier analysis of some 590 of the donors because counts were too low. In a later analysis, HLA-associated TCR beta chains showed more clonal expansion and lower generation probabilities than non-associated chains that were equally common. The classifier was reported to diagnose cytomegalovirus status with high specificity and sensitivity in both the original cohort and the validation cohort. Correlated functional status among segregating V segments might reflect linkage disequilibrium, but an unknown experimental factor could not be ruled out. Compared with the roughly 720-donor mean, donors in an Asian-associated ancestry cluster had fewer N-insertions in productive TCRs, according to a later genetic analysis. Sequencing depth was assumed to be roughly uniform across donors in the presence/absence analyses, though that assumption may not hold. A later genetic analysis associated a missense DCLRE1C variant with V-gene and J-gene trimming of TCR beta chains, and an independent cohort replicated the association. Some IMGT-functional V segments, including TRBV6-2 and TRBV6-3, could not be told apart with the 87-base-pair reads, so those segments were excluded. At a false discovery rate of 0.05, a later analysis linked roughly 17,000 TCR beta sequences to specific HLA alleles. In this cohort, only TCR beta chains were sequenced, and detectable features were limited by the absence of alpha or paired-chain data. It was suggested by the authors that the approach could potentially be generalized to other disease states and immunological phenotypes. For the cohort, immune exposure information was limited to CMV serostatus. A few of the identified cytomegalovirus-associated TCR beta chains were confirmed in vitro to be specific for cytomegalovirus antigens. According to a later analysis, TCR association rates differed among HLA loci, with DRB1 alleles showing the most associated TCRs and HLA-C alleles showing the fewest. A later analysis found that most CMV-associated TCR beta chains appeared HLA-restricted, with HLA associations seemingly driven largely by CMV exposure. Assigning TCR associations to individual alleles was difficult when HLA alleles, especially DR and DQ, strongly co-occurred. A further reported finding was that TCR beta sequences accurately predicted the HLA-A and HLA-B alleles for most subjects in the first cohort. The sequencing pipeline was judged likely to have produced a cluster of highly shared sequence variants as a technical artifact. In a later analysis, several top co-occurrence clusters were reported to appear linked to parvovirus B19, influenza, CMV and Epstein-Barr virus. A total of 150 or so TCR beta chains were listed by the study as associated with cytomegalovirus. Because some donors lacked HLA typing at each locus, the association tests relied only on the typed subset.

The TCR originated in a man aged 35-49 years in good health and CMV-seropositive. The specimen was PBMCs. This sequence uses TRBV5-1 and TRBJ2-1; 13 bases in between match TRBD2. The CDR3: CASSLGRSLAGGYNEQFF. The nucleotide sequence is given as TGCGCCAGCAGCTTGGGACGGTCACTAGCGGGAGGGTACAATGAGCAGTTCTTC.